What follows are 17 T cell receptor beta chains derived from one specimen sequenced in a study of cytomegalovirus exposure and HLA in healthy donors (dated by TCRdb to between 2016 and 2019). Libraries were prepared through the immunoSEQ multiplex PCR assay. A mixture of 60 forward primers for TCR Vbeta segments and 13 reverse primers for TCR Jbeta segments was used in the multiplex PCR. The table was pulled from immuneACCESS by TCRdb, which kept in-frame rearrangements only. Such tables lose some clones; where checked, under half of the loss comes from unresolved V genes, and the rest has no known cause. For this sample there are tens of thousands of clones; around 80% appear just once. In total, the top ten clones hold around 2% of the sample. Sequenced: PBMCs. Receptor source: a man aged 35 to 55 in good health and CMV-seronegative.

The chain carries TRBV7-8 and TRBJ1-3; possibly TRBD1 for D (6 bases). Germline CDR1 and CDR2: SGHVS and FQNEAQ. This CDR3 is 15 amino acids long. V was cut by 5 bases and J by 4 bases, with 15 bases left in between. This chain's CDR3 is CASSPRIQGGNTIYF. CDR3 nucleotides: TGTGCCAGCAGCCCTCGTATCCAGGGGGGAAACACCATATATTTT.

This clone was observed a single time. As DNA, the CDR3 is TGTGCCAGCAGTGACACGAATTTCGGGGGACCGGGCAATGAGCAGTTCTTC. It specifies CASSDTNFGGPGNEQFF. This sequence joins TRBV6-4 and TRBJ2-1; D possibly corresponds to TRBD2 (6 bases). The CDR3 spans 17 residues. Germline V lookup: CDR1 MRHNA, CDR2 SNTAGT. Trimming cost V 2 bases and J 6 bases, with 20 bases left between them.

This rearrangement joins TRBV6-5 to TRBJ2-7, with TRBD2 matching 7 bases. Germline V CDR1 and CDR2: MNHEY, SVGAGI. V shed 0 bases and J 1 base; nucleotides not matched to a gene: 6. The CDR3 length is 16 residues. CDR3 DNA sequence: TGTGCCAGCAGTTACTCGTATCGCGGGAGTTCCTACGAGCAGTACTTC. Amino acids: CASSYSYRGSSYEQYF.

This clone was detected only a few times. The CDR3 is CASMFGLAGGYEQYF. CDR3 in DNA: TGTGCCAGCATGTTCGGGCTAGCGGGAGGCTACGAGCAGTACTTC. The V call is TRBV2, the J call TRBJ2-7, with 11 bases that match TRBD2. Germline V gene sequence: CDR1 SNHLY, CDR2 FYNNEI. The CDR3 covers 15 residues. V shed 7 bases and J 3 bases; nucleotides not matched to a gene: 8.

The chain couples TRBV15 to TRBJ1-2; D may be TRBD1 (5 bases). Germline V CDR1 and CDR2: LNHNV, YYDKDF (reference sequence). V gave up 0 bases and J gave up 4 bases, with 9 bases separating them. This CDR3 is 14 amino acids long. Here the CDR3 DNA reads TGTGCCACCAGCAGAGAGGGGGGGTCCTATGGCTACACCTTC. Translating it yields CATSREGGSYGYTF.

The chain couples TRBV11-2 to TRBJ1-1; 7 bases fit TRBD1. CDR1 and CDR2 from the germline V gene are SGHAT and FQNNGV. The CDR3 has 16 amino acids. V lost 1 base to trimming and J lost 5 bases; unmatched junction nucleotides: 10. CDR3 DNA: TGTGCCAGCAGCTTAGCCCTTCAACAGGGGAGGACTGAAGCTTTCTTT. It yields the protein CASSLALQQGRTEAFF.

The chain has TRBV6-1 and TRBJ1-3, with TRBD1 as a possible D gene (6 bases). V lost 4 bases, J lost 0 bases, and 13 bases lay in between. The V gene's germline CDR1 is MNHNS and CDR2 SASEGT. The CDR3 spans 16 residues. The CDR3 sequence: CASSGGGRSSGNTIYF. In DNA, the CDR3 is TGTGCCAGCAGTGGGGGGGGCCGAAGCTCTGGAAACACCATATATTTT.

The chain is built from TRBV6-5 and TRBJ2-3, with TRBD1 identical over 8 bases. Germline V gene data show CDR1 as MNHEY and CDR2 as SVGAGI. The V segment lost 0 bases and the J segment 5 bases; nucleotides outside the gene matches: 7. CDR3 length: 16 amino acids. The CDR3 sequence: CASSYSPGGLGDTQYF. The CDR3 DNA is TGTGCCAGCAGTTACTCACCAGGGGGCCTTGGAGATACGCAGTATTTT.

CDR3 protein: CAIRGWPAGGDINEQFF. CDR3 bases: TGTGCCATCAGGGGATGGCCAGCGGGGGGGGATATCAATGAGCAGTTCTTC. This chain links TRBV10-3 with TRBJ2-1, with TRBD2 matching 10 bases. The germline CDR1 and CDR2 sequences are ENHRY and SYGVKD. The ends lost 6 bases at V and 6 bases at J; junction bases unmatched: 14. CDR3 length: 17 amino acids.

The chain has TRBV5-1 and TRBJ1-4; the D gene is possibly TRBD1 (5 bases). The germline CDR1 and CDR2 sequences are SGHRS and YFSETQ. V was trimmed by 7 bases and J by 0 bases, leaving 16 bases between them. There are 16 residues in the CDR3. CDR3 DNA sequence: TGCGCCAGCGGCCAGGGAGGGCATGCAACTAATGAAAAACTGTTTTTT. Amino acids: CASGQGGHATNEKLFF.

This chain connects TRBV6-1 to TRBJ1-4; D gene ambiguous. CDR3 length: 14 residues. In germline, CDR1 is MNHNS, CDR2 SASEGT. V was cut by 5 bases and J by 8 bases, with 15 bases left in between. This chain's CDR3 is CASSWNRVGEKLFF. DNA of the CDR3: TGTGCCAGCAGTTGGAATCGGGTTGGGGAAAAACTGTTTTTT.

This sequence joins TRBV4-2 and TRBJ2-2, with D possibly being TRBD2 (6 bases). CDR1 and CDR2 from the germline V gene are LGHNA and YNFKEQ. This CDR3 comprises 17 residues. V was cut by 7 bases and J by 1 base, with 19 bases left in between. CDR3: CASTSQPGLMNTGELFF. The DNA for the CDR3 is TGTGCCAGCACATCACAACCGGGACTTATGAACACCGGGGAGCTGTTTTTT.

This sequence joins TRBV6-6 and TRBJ2-7; possibly TRBD1 for D (6 bases). Trimming left V 6 bases short and J 6 bases short, with 15 bases between. This CDR3 is built from 13 residues. Germline V lookup: CDR1 MNHNY, CDR2 SVGAGI (reference sequence). The CDR3 region has the DNA TGTGCCAGCAGCTTCGGGACACCTTTCGAGCAGTACTTC. Protein sequence: CASSFGTPFEQYF.

This clone came up a few times. The rearrangement uses TRBV29-1 and TRBJ1-1, with D uncertain. V was pared by 4 bases and J by 3 bases, with 12 bases between. The CDR3 loop spans 13 amino acids. CDR1 is SQVTM, CDR2 ANQGSEA, per germline. The CDR3 DNA follows: TGCAGCGTTGTAGCCTTATCCCACACTGAAGCTTTCTTT. Encoded protein: CSVVALSHTEAFF.

The chain carries TRBV13 and TRBJ2-7; a weak D match, TRBD1 (6 bases). The V end lost 1 base, the J end lost 6 bases, and 10 bases lay between the germline ends. Germline V gene data show CDR1 as PRHDT and CDR2 as FYEKMQ (reference sequence). The CDR3 spans 13 residues. The CDR3 DNA follows: TGTGCCAGCAGCTTAGTCAGGGGAGCCGAGCAGTACTTC. Translation: CASSLVRGAEQYF.

This sequence joins TRBV27 and TRBJ2-2; D call uncertain. Trimming took 5 bases from V and 0 from J, leaving 7 bases between them. Germline CDR1 and CDR2: MNHEY and SMNVEV (reference sequence). The CDR3 runs 14 residues. DNA of the CDR3: TGTGCCAGCAGTGCCTCAGCGAACACCGGGGAGCTGTTTTTT. Amino acids: CASSASANTGELFF.

The chain links TRBV7-2 to TRBJ2-7, with D perhaps TRBD2 (6 bases). The germline V gene encodes CDR1 SGHTA and CDR2 FQGNSA. V gave up 3 bases and J gave up 5 bases, with 17 bases separating them. The CDR3 is made up of 15 amino acids. This chain's CDR3 is CASSLAGRDLDEQYF. The CDR3, as DNA: TGTGCCAGCAGCTTGGCCGGGCGGGATCTCGACGAGCAGTACTTC.